This TCR beta chain originates from a study of blood T cell repertoires in COVID-19. Study at large: The United States, Italy and Spain provided the acute and convalescent COVID-19 samples. T cells, B-cell-depleted T cells, or PBMCs provided the cDNA or gDNA that served as material.

Repertoires were generated with immunoSEQ multiplex PCR, while TCRdb's copy carries only in-frame clones and drops some. Of about 200,000 clones in the sample, more than 85% were seen once. The CDR3 totals 15 residues. V was trimmed by 3 bases and J by 3 bases, leaving 15 bases between them. Germline V CDR1 and CDR2: SGDLS, YYNGEE. Sequenced: peripheral blood. The TCR sequence derives from a man aged 55 to 70 with acute or convalescent COVID-19. The chain combines TRBV9 with TRBJ2-5; TRBD1 might be the D (5 bases). The CDR3 is CASSGGGQGKETQYF. DNA of the CDR3: TGTGCCAGCAGCGGGGGTGGGCAGGGAAAAGAGACCCAGTACTTC.